This T cell receptor beta chain came from a study of Graves' ophthalmopathy and Graves' hyperthyroidism. Study-level findings and limits: Among expanded thyroid clonotypes above 0.001 frequency, most also occurred in blood.

At least ten counts were recorded for this clonotype. Antigen unknown. Being free of ophthalmopathy for 18 months of follow-up defined stable hyperthyroidism. Certain patients, namely those with other autoimmune diseases, uncontrolled infections, pregnancy or lactation, were excluded. Clinical symptoms, serum thyroxine, TRAb, thyroid ultrasound and orbital computed tomography were relied on for diagnosis. TCR beta CDR3 regions were amplified from RNA transcripts. Amplification began with first-round RT-PCR using HTBI primers, then second-round multiplex PCR was performed. MiXCR was run by TCRdb on the multiplex PCR reads, yielding one entry per CDR3 protein. Of about 620,000 distinct CDR3 sequences listed, 22% are singletons. CDR3 size: 19 residues. With 0 bases clipped from V and 3 bases from J, the junction kept 11 bases outside the gene matches. In germline, CDR1 is MNHNS, CDR2 SASEGT.

The sequence was collected from a woman aged 18-29 years with stable Graves' hyperthyroidism. Some clones in this sample may be carry-over from other donors' samples. This chain joins TRBV6-1 and TRBJ2-4; 10 bases are shared with TRBD1. The specimen was peripheral blood. The CDR3 DNA sequence: TGTGCCAGCAGTGAAGCCCTATCGGACAGGGGGACTGGCAAAAACATTCAGTACTTC. Amino acid sequence: CASSEALSDRGTGKNIQYF.